Shown below are 24 T cell receptor beta chains from a single sample sequenced in a study of post-analysis software for immune sequencing data. The study's findings and limits: The study found TRBV5-6, TRBV5-1 and TRBV20-1 among roughly 5 TRBV segments more frequent in patients than controls.

The library was made from cDNA and included unique molecular identifiers. TCRdb fed the PCR reads into MiXCR, producing one record per CDR3 protein. This sample has about 540,000 distinct CDR3 sequences; 30% to 40% occur once, and the top ten carry approximately 6%. The antigens these receptors bind are not known. Material for sequencing was blood. The receptors here all came from a girl aged 2-17 years with multiple sclerosis.

The rearrangement links TRBV5-1 to TRBJ2-4, with 11 bases aligning to TRBD2. The CDR3 loop spans 16 amino acids. Trimming took 4 bases from V and 1 from J; bases not matched to a gene: 4. CDR1 and CDR2 (germline): SGHRS, YFSETQ. The CDR3 nucleotides are TGCGCCAGCAGCCAACGGACTAGCGGGGCCAAAAACATTCAGTACTTC. Amino acids: CASSQRTSGAKNIQYF.

Only a few counts were recorded for this clonotype. The chain has TRBV15 and TRBJ2-1; 8 bases agree with TRBD2. CDR3 size: 15 residues. In germline, CDR1 is LNHNV, CDR2 YYDKDF (reference sequence). J lost 1 base, V lost 3 bases, and 2 bases had no gene match. CDR3 amino acids: CATSSRLASYNEQFF. The CDR3 region has the DNA TGTGCCACCAGCAGTCGACTAGCGTCCTACAATGAGCAGTTCTTC.

The rearrangement joins TRBV6-7 to TRBJ2-5; a possible D gene is TRBD2 (7 bases). TRBV6-7 is given ORF status, its function remaining uncertain. The CDR3 is 15 residues long. V dropped 6 bases and J dropped 0 bases, with 14 bases sitting between them. Here the CDR3 reads CASRKAGAYQETQYF. As DNA, the CDR3 is TGTGCCAGCAGGAAGGCGGGGGCGTACCAAGAGACCCAGTACTTC.

This clonotype was detected a few times. The V gene is TRBV12-3 or TRBV12-4, the J gene TRBJ1-2; the D gene is possibly TRBD1 (6 bases). The CDR3 loop spans 15 amino acids. Between the trimmed V and J ends, which lost 1 base and 7 bases, there was a span of 16 bases. The CDR3, as DNA: TGTGCCAGCAGTTTAGACCTGGGGGCTTTTGGTGGCTACACCTTC. This codes for CASSLDLGAFGGYTF.

This clonotype occurred a few times. The V and J genes are TRBV20-1 and TRBJ2-3; maybe TRBD2 (6 bases). Germline CDR1 is DFQATT and CDR2 is SNEGSKA (reference sequence). The length of the CDR3 is 14 residues. V shed 6 bases and J shed 8 bases, with 21 bases lying between them. CDR3 region: CSAPGRGPTGTQYF. In DNA, the CDR3 is TGCAGTGCACCCGGGCGGGGACCTACGGGTACGCAGTATTTT.

V usage is TRBV12-3 or TRBV12-4 and J usage is TRBJ1-5; unclear D gene. The CDR3 runs 15 residues. V dropped 6 bases and J dropped 1 base, with 13 bases sitting between them. This CDR3 is CASSPGLESNQPQHF. The DNA for the CDR3 is TGTGCCAGCAGCCCCGGATTGGAAAGCAATCAGCCCCAGCATTTT.

The CDR3 nucleotides are TGTGCCAGCAGCTCCCGGGGCGGGGGGAGCGGTCAGCCCCAGCATTTT. It encodes CASSSRGGGSGQPQHF. The J gene is TRBJ1-5, the V gene TRBV7-2, with D possibly TRBD1 on 5 matching bases. The germline gives CDR1 SGHTA, CDR2 FQGNSA. The CDR3 is 16 residues long. Trimming removed 4 bases at V and 6 bases at J, with 19 bases between. The full variable domain, with the rest looked up from reference TRBV7-2 and TRBJ1-5, is GAGVSQSPSNKVTEKGKDVELRCDPISGHTALYWYRQSLGQGLEFLIYFQGNSAPDKSGLPSDRFSAERTGGSVSTLTIQRTQQEDSAVYLCASSSRGGGSGQPQHFGDGTRLSIL.

This chain connects TRBV5-1 to TRBJ2-7, with D possibly matching TRBD1 (6 bases). The CDR3 is 14 amino acids. V shed 3 bases and J shed 3 bases, with 13 bases lying between them. Germline CDR1 reads SGHRS; CDR2 reads YFSETQ. DNA for the CDR3: TGCGCCAGCAGCTCGTCGACAGGCCTCTACGAGCAGTACTTC. Translated, it gives CASSSSTGLYEQYF.

The chain carries TRBV3-1 and TRBJ2-1; D possibly corresponds to TRBD2 (5 bases). This CDR3 is built from 14 residues. V shed 4 bases and J shed 9 bases, with 16 bases lying between them. Germline V gives CDR1 LGHDT, CDR2 YNNKEL (reference sequence). The CDR3 loop is CASSRSRGNSEQFF. For the CDR3, the DNA is TGTGCCAGCAGCCGCTCCAGAGGGAACTCTGAGCAGTTCTTC.

A remark on this clonotype: Because it lacks the conserved phenylalanine or tryptophan at the end, this CDR3 is likely a read error. The chain uses TRBV7-3 and TRBJ2-1; the D gene is possibly TRBD1 (5 bases). Germline V gene lookup returns CDR1 SGHTA and CDR2 FQGTGA. The V gene lost 2 bases and the J gene lost 0 bases, with 8 bases spanning the gap. The CDR3 length is 15 residues. The CDR3 loop reads CASSLPGRSYNEQFV. CDR3 nucleotides: TGTGCCAGCAGCTTACCAGGGCGCTCCTACAATGAGCAGTTCGTC.

The V call is TRBV2, the J call TRBJ1-2; 7 bases agree with TRBD1. This CDR3 region has 15 residues. Per germline, CDR1 SNHLY and CDR2 FYNNEI. V trimming: 8 bases; J trimming: 4 bases; junction bases outside the gene matches: 13. This CDR3 reads CASRQSGQYIYGYTF. CDR3 coding DNA: TGTGCCAGCCGGCAGTCGGGACAGTATATCTATGGCTACACCTTC.

J is TRBJ2-3 and V is TRBV4-1; D gene uncertain. The CDR3 extends over 16 amino acids. V was pared by 1 base and J by 7 bases, with 18 bases between. The germline V gene has CDR1 MGHRA and CDR2 YSYEKL. CDR3 loop: CASSQVVAPYSNTQYF. For the CDR3, the DNA is TGCGCCAGCAGCCAAGTCGTGGCTCCTTATTCGAATACGCAGTATTTT.

This chain links TRBV6-6 with TRBJ1-2; D unresolved. The CDR3 loop spans 14 amino acids. CDR1 and CDR2 from the germline V gene are MNHNY and SVGAGI (reference sequence). Trimming left V 0 bases short and J 4 bases short, with 9 bases between. The CDR3 protein is CASSYSQGLYGYTF. Written as DNA, the CDR3 is TGTGCCAGCAGTTACTCGCAAGGCCTCTATGGCTACACCTTC.

This clonotype came up a few times. This sequence joins TRBV4-1 and TRBJ1-2, with D perhaps matching TRBD1 (5 bases). Trimming shortened V by 1 base and J by 7 bases, and 7 bases separated the two germline ends. CDR3 size: 12 residues. Germline V gene data show CDR1 as MGHRA and CDR2 as YSYEKL. The CDR3 coding sequence is TGCGCCAGCAGCCAAGTAAGGGGTGGCTACACCTTC. It specifies CASSQVRGGYTF.

The chain is built from TRBV9 and TRBJ2-3; tentatively, D is TRBD1 or TRBD2 (5 bases each). Trimming took off 4 bases at V and 0 bases at J, with 15 bases between the two ends. CDR1 SGDLS and CDR2 YYNGEE come from the germline V gene. The CDR3 spans 16 residues. CDR3 protein: CASSREPGPSTDTQYF. As DNA, the CDR3 is TGTGCCAGCAGCAGGGAACCGGGGCCGAGCACAGATACGCAGTATTTT.

The chain combines TRBV27 with TRBJ1-5; 8 bases line up with TRBD1. The germline CDR1 and CDR2 sequences are MNHEY and SMNVEV (reference sequence). V lost 7 bases to trimming and J lost 7 bases; unmatched junction nucleotides: 9. The CDR3 has 14 amino acids. The CDR3 reads CASMRTGMNQPQHF. Written as DNA, the CDR3 is TGTGCCAGCATGCGGACAGGGATGAACCAGCCCCAGCATTTT.

This clonotype appeared a few times. The chain combines TRBV5-1 with TRBJ2-5; 12 nucleotides align to TRBD1. The V and J ends lost 2 bases and 11 bases, in that order; junction bases with no gene match: 10. Germline V gene data show CDR1 as SGHRS and CDR2 as YFSETQ. The CDR3 totals 15 residues. The CDR3 here is CASSLLGQGAGEQYF. DNA of the CDR3: TGCGCCAGCAGCTTACTGGGACAGGGGGCTGGGGAGCAGTACTTC. Using reference TRBV5-1 and TRBJ2-5 for the parts outside the CDR3, the full variable domain is KAGVTQTPRYLIKTRGQQVTLSCSPISGHRSVSWYQQTPGQGLQFLFEYFSETQRNKGNFPGRFSGRQFSNSRSEMNVSTLELGDSALYLCASSLLGQGAGEQYFGPGTRLLVL.

The sample holds a few counts of this clonotype. This chain joins TRBV9 and TRBJ2-7, with D tentatively TRBD2 (6 bases). The V gene's germline CDR1 is SGDLS and CDR2 YYNGEE. Deletions cut 4 bases from V and 1 base from J, with 12 bases between. This CDR3 is 14 amino acids long. CDR3 DNA: TGTGCCAGCAGCTTCGGGACTCATTCCTACGAGCAGTACTTC. Residues: CASSFGTHSYEQYF.

This clonotype was seen a few times. This chain links TRBV2 with TRBJ2-1; D gene ambiguous. V lost 6 bases and J lost 8, with 17 bases in between. Per germline, CDR1 SNHLY and CDR2 FYNNEI. CDR3 length equals 14 residues. The CDR3 coding sequence is TGTGCCAGCAGCCTATACTTGGTCGGCGATGAGCAGTTCTTC. Amino acids: CASSLYLVGDEQFF.

In its sample, this clonotype was seen a few times. This chain links TRBV10-3 with TRBJ2-5; D could derive from TRBD1 or TRBD2 (5 bases each). Between the trimmed V and J ends, which lost 11 bases and 3 bases, there was a span of 19 bases. The germline V gene has CDR1 ENHRY and CDR2 SYGVKD. The CDR3 is 14 amino acids. The CDR3: CAARPGTEEETQYF. DNA of the CDR3: TGTGCCGCGCGGCCGGGGACGGAGGAAGAGACCCAGTACTTC.

The rearrangement uses TRBV7-8 and TRBJ2-5; D possibly corresponds to TRBD1 (6 bases). V was cut by 5 bases and J by 4 bases, with 17 bases left in between. The CDR3 sequence is 15 residues long. CDR1 SGHVS and CDR2 FQNEAQ come from the germline V gene. The CDR3 region has the DNA TGTGCCAGCAGCCCTACAGGGACCCTCCGAGAGACCCAGTACTTC. Translating it yields CASSPTGTLRETQYF.

In its sample, this clonotype was seen once. The chain uses TRBV5-6 and TRBJ1-1, with TRBD1 identical over 8 bases. The CDR3 totals 16 residues. Germline CDR1 is SGHDT and CDR2 is YYEEEE. V was pared by 2 bases and J by 1 base, with 7 bases of the junction left unmatched. CDR3 coding DNA: TGTGCCAGCAGCTTCGGACAGGGACGATGGAACACTGAAGCTTTCTTT. Protein sequence: CASSFGQGRWNTEAFF.

The rearrangement joins TRBV2 to TRBJ1-1; D remains unclear. CDR1 and CDR2 (germline): SNHLY, FYNNEI. This CDR3 comprises 12 residues. The CDR3 reads CCQQRPGPEAFF. The DNA of the CDR3 is TGTTGCCAGCAAAGACCCGGTCCTGAAGCTTTCTTT. The variable domain in full, completed from reference TRBV2 and TRBJ1-1, reads EPEVTQTPSHQVTQMGQEVILRCVPISNHLYFYWYRQILGQKVEFLVSFYNNEISEKSEIFDDQFSVERPDGSNFTLKIRSTKLEDSAMYFCCQQRPGPEAFFGQGTRLTVV.

This chain uses TRBV5-5 with TRBJ1-1; D uncertain. CDR3 length: 12 residues. V gave up 4 bases and J gave up 7 bases, with 11 bases separating them. Germline values: CDR1 SGHKS, CDR2 YYEKEE (reference sequence). Here the CDR3 reads CASSLIGNEAFF. In DNA, the CDR3 is TGTGCCAGCAGCCTGATAGGGAATGAAGCTTTCTTT.